The clone carrying this TCR beta chain occurred a few times. The antigen is undetermined. The authors reverse transcribed all of the isolated RNA, so sequencing captured expressed TCRB transcripts. The assay was immunoSEQ multiplex PCR, and TCRdb's table has in-frame clones only and misses some. The sample lists about 150,000 clones, 11% seen once, with approximately 2% in the top ten. This entry belongs to a study of beta chain features in type 1 diabetes. Study findings and constraints: No resolution was reached here on whether HLA type influences TCRB rearrangement.

The V end lost 4 bases, the J end lost 4 bases, and 11 bases lay between the germline ends. The CDR3 covers 13 residues. Germline-derived CDR1 and CDR2 are SGDLS and YYNGEE. Specimen: central memory CD4+ T cells from blood. The V gene is TRBV9, the J gene TRBJ2-5; D possibly matches TRBD1 or TRBD2 (6 bases each). This sequence was found in a man aged 18 to 30 in good health. The CDR3 spells CASSPGGGETQYF. CDR3 nucleotide sequence: TGTGCCAGCAGCCCTGGAGGGGGAGAGACCCAGTACTTC.